This TCR beta chain was captured in a study of OX40 agonist ivuxolimab in advanced cancers. As for the study in general: Anti-PD-1, anti-PD-L1 or anti-CTLA-4 therapy given earlier was allowed, and roughly 38% had some.

Germline assignment: CDR1 LGHNA and CDR2 YSLEER. Between the trimmed V and J ends, which lost 4 bases and 5 bases, there was a span of 17 bases. The CDR3 runs 15 residues. Clones were read by immunoSEQ multiplex PCR, and TCRdb kept only the in-frame ones, dropping some. The table lists around 82,000 clones, more than 70% of them singletons. The count of this clone is one. V is TRBV4-3 and J is TRBJ1-1; D ambiguous. The source material was CD4+ or CD8+ T cells sorted from blood, sampled in a trial of the OX40 agonist ivuxolimab. The origin of this receptor is an adult with an advanced solid tumor such as melanoma, head and neck, liver or kidney cancer. CDR3 in amino acids: CASSPQLGLGTEAFF. The CDR3 DNA is TGCGCCAGCAGCCCCCAACTCGGACTGGGAACTGAAGCTTTCTTT.